Reported below is one T cell receptor (beta chain). This CDR3 contains 16 residues. The germline V gene encodes CDR1 SGDLS and CDR2 YYNGEE. Trimming at V came to 0 bases and at J to 1 base, leaving 4 bases not matched to a gene. The data originate from a study of T-cell reconstitution after alpha-beta-depleted transplantation in children. TCRbeta library preparation incorporated unique molecular identifiers. A single record per CDR3 protein comes from TCRdb applying MiXCR to the PCR reads. The sample yields 450,000 to 500,000 distinct CDR3 sequences, approximately 12% seen once. V usage is TRBV9 and J usage is TRBJ2-4, with 7 bases matching TRBD1. The sequencing used PBMCs from the stem cell graft donor, collected from the stem cell graft. The TCR was taken from a human donor who donated a stem cell graft to a child with combined immunodeficiency. The CDR3 nucleotides read TGTGCCAGCAGCGTAGGAGGGGGCGCGGCCAAAAACATTCAGTACTTC. This sequence encodes CASSVGGGAAKNIQYF.